One and the same sample provided the 5 T cell receptor beta chains below, sequenced in a study of CD8 T cells in ankylosing spondylitis. TCRdb reanalysed the 5' RACE reads using MiXCR and keeps one entry per CDR3 protein. The table shows about 140,000 distinct CDR3 sequences, with more than 5.5% occurring only once. Specimen: blood, either unsorted or a sorted T cell fraction (not recorded which). The receptor set was obtained from a female donor with ankylosing spondylitis or in good health (not recorded which).

For this clonotype: One base away lies a much larger clone, so this may be a sequencing read error. The chain is built from TRBV6-4 and TRBJ2-2; the match to TRBD1 covers 8 bases. J gave up 6 bases and V 6 bases, and 9 bases lay outside the gene matches. The germline CDR1 and CDR2 sequences are MRHNA and SNTAGT. The CDR3 loop spans 15 amino acids. CDR3 residues: CASRPAGGPSGELFF. CDR3 nucleotide sequence: TGTGCCAGCAGGCCGGCAGGGGGCCCCTCCGGGGAGCTGTTTTTT.

This clonotype was seen repeatedly, ten times or more. This sequence joins TRBV12-3 or TRBV12-4 and TRBJ2-7; 10 bases align to TRBD1. With V trimmed by 7 bases and J by 6 bases, 6 bases remained unmatched. The CDR3 sequence is 13 residues long. For the CDR3, the DNA is TGTGCCAGCACCTGGGGGGACAGGGGCGAGCAGTACTTC. Translating it yields CASTWGDRGEQYF.

In this sample, this clonotype turned up a few times. The rearrangement uses TRBV28 and TRBJ1-6; TRBD1 might be the D (5 bases). This CDR3 has 15 residues. CDR1 and CDR2 from the germline V gene are MDHEN and SYDVKM. V shed 5 bases and J shed 4 bases, with 12 bases lying between them. The CDR3 DNA is TGTGCCAGCAGTCCTAGGACACTTTATAATTCACCCCTCCACTTT. Translated, it gives CASSPRTLYNSPLHF.

This clonotype was seen at least ten times. The V and J genes are TRBV5-1 and TRBJ1-1; weak D call: TRBD1 (5 bases). The CDR3 consists of 14 residues. Trimming took 4 bases from V and 6 from J, leaving 16 bases between them. Germline loops: CDR1 SGHRS, CDR2 YFSETQ. CDR3 nucleotide sequence: TGCGCCAGCAGCCCGGGCCCGGGGGTCTCTGAAGCTTTCTTT. Translated: CASSPGPGVSEAFF.

This clonotype was seen repeatedly, ten times or more. The V gene is TRBV5-8, the J gene TRBJ1-5, with D possibly TRBD1 on 6 matching bases. Germline values: CDR1 SGHTS, CDR2 YDEGEE. The CDR3 sequence is 15 residues long. Trimming took 0 bases from V and 0 from J, leaving 7 bases between them. The CDR3 is CASSLGQVSNQPQHF. The CDR3 nucleotides are TGTGCCAGCAGCTTGGGACAGGTTAGCAATCAGCCCCAGCATTTT.